The 8 T cell receptor beta chains below all came from one sample that was sequenced in a study of cytomegalovirus exposure and HLA in healthy donors. PCR employed 60 Vbeta and 13 Jbeta primers. TCRdb's copy holds only in-frame clones and misses some; the assay was immunoSEQ multiplex PCR. The sample yields 150,000 to 200,000 clones, about four fifths seen once. The sample consisted of PBMCs. These receptors came from a man aged 25-45 years in good health and CMV-seropositive.

V is TRBV4-1 and J is TRBJ1-6; D gene unclear. The V and J ends lost 0 bases and 13 bases respectively, with 7 bases between them. CDR1 is MGHRA, CDR2 YSYEKL, per germline. The length of the CDR3 is 12 residues. CDR3 loop: CASSQEAGPLHF. In DNA, the CDR3 is TGCGCCAGCAGCCAAGAGGCCGGGCCCCTCCACTTT.

The chain couples TRBV27 to TRBJ2-2; 8 bases line up with TRBD1. CDR1 MNHEY and CDR2 SMNVEV come from the germline V gene (reference sequence). The CDR3 covers 15 residues. The V and J ends lost 2 bases and 3 bases, in that order; junction bases with no gene match: 2. CDR3 bases: TGTGCCAGCAGTTTAAACAGGGGGTACACCGGGGAGCTGTTTTTT. Amino acid sequence: CASSLNRGYTGELFF.

This clone was counted between two and nine times. The chain is built from TRBV12-5 and TRBJ1-1; D gene uncertain. Germline CDR1 LGHNT, CDR2 FRNRAP. The CDR3 consists of 14 residues. V dropped 1 base and J dropped 7 bases, with 13 bases sitting between them. The CDR3 DNA reads as TGTGCTAGTGGTTTGGGACCGAGCGCTTTTGAAGCTTTCTTT. The encoded protein is CASGLGPSAFEAFF.

Concerning this clone: One end of the junction does not line up with germline, which may come from a read error. The chain has TRBV19 and TRBJ1-1; 9 nucleotides agree with TRBD1. Germline CDR1 LNHDA, CDR2 SQIVND (reference sequence). This CDR3 spans 16 amino acids. This CDR3 reads CASSIGRDREVTEALF. The CDR3 coding sequence is TGTGCCAGTAGTATTGGTCGGGACAGGGAAGTCACTGAAGCTCTCTTT.

Only one count was recorded for this clone. The chain couples TRBV9 to TRBJ2-1; 7 bases are a match to TRBD2. The germline CDR1 and CDR2 sequences are SGDLS and YYNGEE. This CDR3 is built from 13 residues. Trimming at V came to 3 bases and at J to 12 bases, leaving 9 bases not matched to a gene. CDR3 in amino acids: CASSATSKVVQFF. DNA for the CDR3: TGTGCCAGCAGCGCGACTAGCAAGGTCGTGCAGTTCTTC.

This rearrangement joins TRBV6-4 to TRBJ2-5; 14 positions agree with TRBD2. TRBJ2-7 explains the end of the DNA better; the J call may be wrong. CDR3 length: 15 amino acids. CDR1 is MRHNA and CDR2 is SNTAGT in the germline V gene. The CDR3 spells CASRGTSGSSYEQYF. CDR3 sequence (DNA): TGTGCCAGCAGAGGGACTAGCGGGAGTTCCTACGAGCAGTACTTC.

The rearrangement joins TRBV29-1 to TRBJ2-7; 8 bases match TRBD1. V gave up 4 bases and J gave up 7 bases; unmatched junction bases: 12. Germline-derived CDR1 and CDR2 are SQVTM and ANQGSEA. The CDR3 is 14 residues long. CDR3 amino acids: CSVGFRQGLREQYF. The DNA for the CDR3 is TGCAGCGTTGGGTTCCGACAGGGGCTGCGGGAGCAGTACTTC.

The chain uses TRBV7-6 and TRBJ2-1; 9 bases map to TRBD2. The V gene's germline CDR1 is SGHVS and CDR2 FNYEAQ. The CDR3 has 18 residues. V trimming: 5 bases; J trimming: 4 bases; junction bases outside the gene matches: 15. The CDR3 here is CASSLTRVAGELYNEQFF. DNA of the CDR3: TGTGCCAGCAGCCTCACTAGGGTAGCGGGGGAGCTTTACAATGAGCAGTTCTTC.